Following are 13 T cell receptor beta chains from one sample sequenced in a study of T cells in Graves' hyperthyroidism and ophthalmopathy. From RNA transcripts, TCR beta CDR3 regions were amplified. When the TCR CDR3 underwent first-round RT-PCR, the HTBI primer set was used. Via MiXCR, TCRdb re-called the multiplex PCR reads, giving one row per CDR3 protein. The data hold 280,000 or so distinct CDR3 sequences, with less than 30% observed a single time. The sample was blood. The origin of the receptors is a man between 40 and 49 years old with Graves' hyperthyroidism that later progressed to Graves' ophthalmopathy.

The CDR3, as DNA: TGTGCCAGCAGCGGACTAGCGGGACCCGATACGCAGTATTTT. This translates into CASSGLAGPDTQYF. This rearrangement joins TRBV6-4 to TRBJ2-3; 12 positions match TRBD2. This CDR3 is 14 amino acids long. CDR1 is MRHNA, CDR2 SNTAGT, per germline. V lost 6 bases and J lost 6; bases outside the gene matches: 4.

This clonotype was picked up many times. This sequence joins TRBV4-2 and TRBJ1-5; D is undetermined. There are 16 residues in the CDR3. CDR1 is LGHNA and CDR2 is YNFKEQ in the germline V gene. Trimming removed 2 bases from V and 4 bases from J, with 15 bases in between. As DNA, the CDR3 is TGTGCCAGCAGCCAAAGCCTCGGCAGCCAAAATCAGCCCCAGCATTTT. Amino acids: CASSQSLGSQNQPQHF.

This clonotype has a count of ten or more. V usage is TRBV12-3 or TRBV12-4 and J usage is TRBJ2-7; D gene uncertain. The CDR3 covers 14 residues. The V end was cut by 6 bases, the J end by 9 bases, with 21 bases between. CDR3 DNA: TGTGCCAGCAGCCAGGACCTCCCTTCGCGAGGGCAGTACTTC. Translated, it gives CASSQDLPSRGQYF.

V usage is TRBV5-1 and J usage is TRBJ2-7; D ambiguous. Trimming stripped 0 bases from V and 3 bases from J, with 7 bases between. CDR1 and CDR2 (germline): SGHRS, YFSETQ. The CDR3 is 13 residues long. The CDR3 DNA is TGCGCCAGCAGCTTGGACCAGCGCTACGAGCAGTACTTC. Translation gives CASSLDQRYEQYF.

This clonotype was seen many times. The chain has TRBV4-2 and TRBJ1-3, with 12 nucleotides matching TRBD1. The length of the CDR3 is 18 residues. J was trimmed by 4 bases and V by 6 bases; bases with no gene match: 13. Germline values: CDR1 LGHNA, CDR2 YNFKEQ. The CDR3, as DNA: TGTGCCAGCAGTCCAACCTTCGGGACAGGGGGCTCGGGAAACACCATATATTTT. Residues: CASSPTFGTGGSGNTIYF.

This clonotype was seen ten or more times. This chain links TRBV4-1 with TRBJ2-5; 7 nucleotides agree with TRBD1. Germline trimming cut 4 bases from V and 2 bases from J; bases unmatched to any gene: 4. Germline-derived CDR1 and CDR2 are MGHRA and YSYEKL. This CDR3 contains 14 residues. The CDR3 loop is CASSLRTGQETQYF. In DNA form, the CDR3 reads TGCGCCAGCAGCCTTCGGACAGGTCAAGAGACCCAGTACTTC.

This clonotype was seen at least ten times. The V and J genes are TRBV12-3 or TRBV12-4 and TRBJ2-7; D may be TRBD1 (6 bases). V dropped 0 bases and J dropped 3 bases, with 12 bases sitting between them. This CDR3 contains 15 residues. The CDR3 loop is CASSLAPTGFYEQYF. The DNA for the CDR3 is TGTGCCAGCAGTTTAGCGCCGACAGGTTTCTACGAGCAGTACTTC.

This clonotype was recorded many times. The J gene is TRBJ2-7, the V gene TRBV20-1; 10 positions agree with TRBD2. Trimming took 5 bases from V and 1 from J; bases not matched to a gene: 2. The germline CDR1 and CDR2 sequences are DFQATT and SNEGSKA (reference sequence). The CDR3 is 13 amino acids. The CDR3 is CSAFSGRSYEQYF. CDR3 bases: TGCAGTGCTTTTAGCGGGAGGTCCTACGAGCAGTACTTC.

This clonotype has at least ten counts. The genes are TRBV12-5 and TRBJ2-7, with D hard to call. V dropped 6 bases and J dropped 6 bases, with 9 bases sitting between them. This CDR3 region has 11 residues. CDR1 LGHNT and CDR2 FRNRAP come from the germline V gene. The CDR3 DNA sequence: TGTGCTAGTGGGCCCCCCCGCGAGCAGTACTTC. Its translation: CASGPPREQYF.

This clonotype was recorded at least ten times. The chain joins TRBV6-5 to TRBJ1-2, with a weak D call TRBD1 (5 bases). V was shortened by 2 bases and J by 5 bases, with 15 bases between the two germline ends. The CDR3 contains 15 residues. Germline assignment: CDR1 MNHEY and CDR2 SVGAGI. CDR3: CASSYPGLGVYGYTF. CDR3 nucleotides: TGTGCCAGCAGTTACCCGGGGTTGGGGGTTTATGGCTACACCTTC.

This clonotype was observed many times. The chain links TRBV20-1 to TRBJ2-7, with unresolved D. CDR1 is DFQATT and CDR2 is SNEGSKA in the germline V gene (reference sequence). The CDR3 spans 14 residues. Trimming pared 1 base from V and 7 bases from J, leaving 17 bases between. This chain's CDR3 is CSARAAPLAEEQYF. The CDR3 DNA is TGCAGTGCTAGAGCGGCCCCCCTCGCTGAAGAGCAGTACTTC.

This sequence joins TRBV20-1 and TRBJ2-4; D not certain. CDR3 length: 13 residues. Trimming cost V 6 bases and J 8 bases, with 17 bases left between them. In germline, CDR1 is DFQATT, CDR2 SNEGSKA (reference sequence). The CDR3 sequence: CSAQSRFMDIQYF. CDR3 DNA: TGCAGTGCCCAGAGCCGATTTATGGACATTCAGTACTTC.

This clonotype was counted ten times or more. V is TRBV10-2 and J is TRBJ1-2; D possibly corresponds to TRBD1 (5 bases). Germline CDR1 is WSHSY and CDR2 is SAAADI. V lost 3 bases and J 6 bases, leaving 17 bases between the germline ends. This CDR3 has 15 amino acids. This chain's CDR3 is CASSEGALTGNGYTF. DNA for the CDR3: TGCGCCAGCAGTGAAGGGGCCCTCACTGGAAATGGCTACACCTTC.